Here is one T cell receptor beta chain with its context. Its specificity is unknown. The post-treatment osteosarcoma tumors were primary, local recurrence or metastasis specimens from poor-prognosis patients. V was clipped by 0 bases and J by 3 bases; unmatched bases: 3. The CDR3 sequence is 15 residues long. Germline V gene data show CDR1 as SGHRS and CDR2 as YFSETQ. Measured with immunoSEQ multiplex PCR; TCRdb has only the in-frame clones, and not every one. The sample carries 10,000 to 12,000 clones, over 55% recorded once. This entry comes from a study of the immune and genomic landscape of osteosarcoma. Overall study results and limits: Limited clonal expansion was suggested by productive clonality averaging 0.09, maximum less than 0.32. Reference clonality came from outside normal skin and healthy blood, not matched tissue. Compared with cold C1, the hot C3 cluster had higher, still-low clonality.

This sequence was found in a human donor with osteosarcoma. Sequencing was done on a sample of osteosarcoma tumor tissue from the lung. The chain employs TRBV5-1 and TRBJ2-5; 9 bases are shared with TRBD2. The CDR3 DNA sequence: TGCGCCAGCAGCTTGGCCGTAGCGGGAGAAGAGACCCAGTACTTC. This codes for CASSLAVAGEETQYF.